The 4 T cell receptor beta chains in this list originate from one sample, sequenced in a study of cytomegalovirus exposure and HLA in healthy donors. Libraries were prepared by immunoSEQ multiplex PCR; TCRdb keeps only in-frame clonotypes and omits some of them. Altogether 150,000 to 200,000 clones are present, about 80% being singletons, with the ten largest covering 2.5% to 3.5%. Sequenced: PBMCs. Source of these receptors: a woman aged 18-29 years in good health and CMV-seropositive.

The genes are TRBV7-6 and TRBJ1-4; D is perhaps TRBD1 (6 bases). Per germline, CDR1 SGHVS and CDR2 FNYEAQ. V was shortened by 5 bases and J by 3 bases, with 10 bases between the two germline ends. The CDR3 covers 14 residues. In nucleotides, the CDR3 is TGTGCCAGCAGCGCGGACAGACCTAATGAAAAACTGTTTTTT. Translated: CASSADRPNEKLFF.

CDR3 nucleotide sequence: TGTGCCACCACAGGGACCGCGAGACCTTCCAATGAGCAGTTCTTC. This encodes CATTGTARPSNEQFF. This chain connects TRBV6-1 to TRBJ2-1; tentatively, D is TRBD1 (6 bases). V lost 10 bases, J lost 6 bases, and 22 bases lay in between. The germline CDR1 and CDR2 sequences are MNHNS and SASEGT. The CDR3 has 15 amino acids.

This chain links TRBV28 with TRBJ1-6; D call uncertain. The CDR3 totals 17 residues. V lost 8 bases and J 0 bases, leaving 17 bases between the germline ends. Germline V gene data show CDR1 as MDHEN and CDR2 as SYDVKM. Written as DNA, the CDR3 is TGTGCCAGCGCCAGGTTTTCGAAGAGCTCCTATAATTCACCCCTCCACTTT. It translates to CASARFSKSSYNSPLHF.

This clone appeared a single time. The rearrangement uses TRBV6-6 and TRBJ2-7; unclear D gene. From germline, CDR1 is MNHNY and CDR2 SVGAGI (reference sequence). The CDR3 sequence is 12 residues long. The V end lost 6 bases, the J end lost 3 bases, and 9 bases lay between the germline ends. This CDR3 reads CASSPDFYEQYF. Here the CDR3 DNA reads TGTGCCAGCAGCCCTGACTTCTACGAGCAGTACTTC.